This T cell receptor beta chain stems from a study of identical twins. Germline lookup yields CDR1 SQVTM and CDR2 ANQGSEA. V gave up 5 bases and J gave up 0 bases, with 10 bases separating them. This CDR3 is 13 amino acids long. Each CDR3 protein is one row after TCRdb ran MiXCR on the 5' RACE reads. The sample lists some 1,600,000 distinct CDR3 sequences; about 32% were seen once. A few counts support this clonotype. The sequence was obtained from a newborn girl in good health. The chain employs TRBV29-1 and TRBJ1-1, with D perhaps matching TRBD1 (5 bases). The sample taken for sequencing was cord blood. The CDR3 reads CSVRDGLNTEAFF. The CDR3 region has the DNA TGCAGCGTTAGGGACGGCCTGAACACTGAAGCTTTCTTT.